This record covers a single T cell receptor beta chain. The antigen remains undetermined. These data belong to a study of CD8+ T cells in alopecia areata. Looking at the study overall: Treated patients were given oral tofacitinib, which was dosed at 5 to 10 mg twice daily. Study-wide results and caveats: Lesional scalp, notably in alopecia totalis/universalis, had clonality above that of normal scalp.

V lost 11 bases, J lost 7 bases, and 5 bases stayed unmatched. This CDR3 comprises 11 residues. Per germline, CDR1 SNHLY and CDR2 FYNNEI. The sequencing template was cDNA reverse transcribed from extracted RNA. The table came from immunoSEQ multiplex PCR; TCRdb's copy has only in-frame clones and leaves some out. The sample records fewer than 200,000 clones, 59% being singletons. T lymphocytes (CD4+ and CD8+) were sorted from PBMCs. The clonotype comes from a human donor with alopecia areata. The source was CD4+ T cells sorted from blood, collected at week 0. The chain has TRBV2 and TRBJ2-1, with 7 bases lining up with TRBD2. The CDR3 loop is CAGGRVNEQFF. The CDR3 DNA reads TGTGCCGGTGGGAGGGTAAATGAGCAGTTCTTC.